This T cell receptor (beta chain) is drawn from a study of T cell clonotyping in hematopoietic cell transplantation. General observations from the study: No sorting was done, leaving CD4 and CD8 contributions mixed.

In germline, CDR1 is MNHEY, CDR2 SVGAGI. This CDR3 region has 14 residues. Trimming took 6 bases from V and 7 from J, leaving 19 bases between them. Details on this clone: Antigen: not known.

Assay used: immunoSEQ multiplex PCR; TCRdb lists only in-frame clones, some missing. The sample carries 7,000 to 8,500 clones, more than 90% recorded once. The receptor comes from a male patient in his thirties or forties who had an allogeneic stem cell transplant from a related donor, so the T cells may come from the graft donor. Some clones in this sample may be carry-over from other donors' samples. The chain has TRBV6-5 and TRBJ2-7; no clear D gene. The sample in question was PBMCs, obtained 30 days after allogeneic stem cell transplant. CDR3 in DNA: TGTGCCAGCAGGCCCCCAGGTTTACCATGGGAGCAGTACTTC. This codes for CASRPPGLPWEQYF.